This T cell receptor beta chain was identified in a study of shared clonotypes between healthy human individuals. This CDR3 comprises 15 residues. The ends lost 5 bases at V and 0 bases at J; junction bases unmatched: 5. Germline CDR1 and CDR2: SGHKS and YYEKEE (reference sequence). TCRdb's table, derived via immunoSEQ multiplex PCR, lists solely in-frame clones and lacks some. Among fewer than 200,000 clones listed, 80% to 95% were seen once. All participating donors were Caucasian adults from Nashville, Tennessee. The investigators split CD4+ cells into a CD45RA+ naive subset and a CD45RA-negative memory subset.

This rearrangement joins TRBV5-5 to TRBJ2-1, with 7 bases lining up with TRBD2. This receptor was taken from a woman in her 30s in good health. The sample consisted of naive CD4+ T cells sorted from blood. Subset defined: CD45RA+ positively selected. CDR3 residues: CASRRLAASYNEQFF. For the CDR3, the DNA is TGTGCCAGCAGGCGTCTAGCGGCCTCCTACAATGAGCAGTTCTTC. Combining the CDR3 with reference TRBV5-5 and TRBJ2-1 gives the whole variable domain DAGVTQSPTHLIKTRGQQVTLRCSPISGHKSVSWYQQVLGQGPQFIFQYYEKEERGRGNFPDRFSARQFPNYSSELNVNALLLGDSALYLCASRRLAASYNEQFFGPGTRLTVL.